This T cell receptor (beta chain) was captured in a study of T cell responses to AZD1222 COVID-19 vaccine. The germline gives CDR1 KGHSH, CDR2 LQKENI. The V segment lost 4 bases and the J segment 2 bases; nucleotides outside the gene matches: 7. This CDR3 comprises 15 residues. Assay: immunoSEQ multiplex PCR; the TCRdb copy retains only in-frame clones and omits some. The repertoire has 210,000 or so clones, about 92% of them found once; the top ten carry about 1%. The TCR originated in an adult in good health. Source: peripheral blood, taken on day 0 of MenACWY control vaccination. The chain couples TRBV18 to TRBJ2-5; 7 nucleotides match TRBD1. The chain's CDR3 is CASSQHGTAQETQYF. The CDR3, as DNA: TGTGCCAGCTCACAACATGGGACAGCTCAAGAGACCCAGTACTTC.